This T cell receptor (beta chain) was documented in a study of vaccination and CD4 T cells after COVID-19. Overall study: Cells were stimulated with overlapping spike peptides from SARS-CoV-2, HCoV-NL63, HCoV-OC43 and HCoV-229E.

This CDR3 comprises 15 residues. Trimming removed 5 bases from V and 0 bases from J; junction bases left unmatched: 2. Per germline, CDR1 MDHEN and CDR2 SYDVKM. Oncomine TCR Beta short-read sequencing was applied to DNA from cultured CD4+ T cells. TCRdb re-derived calls from the PCR reads in MiXCR, one entry per CDR3 protein. The sample has about 18,000 distinct CDR3 sequences, 70% seen once. The sample's treatment: roughly 11-day PBMC culture with coronavirus spike peptide pools or control peptides (ViraFEST assay). First, ViraFEST expanded antigen-specific T cells with peptide pools, and next it sequenced the TCRs. Scientists separated out CD4+ T cells through negative selection following 10 days in culture. The study, taken as a whole, reports: A median of around 86% of reactive clones, in convalescent patients, became evident only post-vaccination.

To note about this clonotype: Its target is unknown.

What was sequenced was CD4+ T cells from blood, cultured in vitro. The receptor comes from a human donor who had recovered from COVID-19. The chain recombines TRBV28 with TRBJ2-1; 9 bases agree with TRBD2. The CDR3 loop reads CASSNSGSSYNEQFF. In DNA, the CDR3 is TGTGCCAGCAGTAATAGCGGGAGCTCCTACAATGAGCAGTTCTTC.